The following is a TCR beta chain sequence with its context. Antigen specificity is unknown. The data were obtained in a study of shared clonotypes between healthy human individuals. V lost 8 bases, J lost 1 base, and 9 bases stayed unmatched. Germline V gives CDR1 GTSNPN, CDR2 SVGIG (reference sequence). CDR3 length: 14 amino acids. Libraries were prepared by immunoSEQ multiplex PCR; TCRdb keeps only in-frame clonotypes and omits some of them. The sample holds 2 million to 2.5 million clones, around 95% seen once. Study-wide results and limits: It was observed that 5% to 6% of naive CD4 clonotypes were shared across several donors.

This TCR derives from a man aged 18 to 35 in good health. V and J are TRBV30 and TRBJ2-5; 8 bases line up with TRBD2. The specimen was naive CD4+ T cells sorted from blood. Subset of the sample: CD45RA+ positively selected. The CDR3: CAGGSGALQETQYF. The DNA of the CDR3 is TGTGCCGGGGGTAGCGGGGCCCTCCAAGAGACCCAGTACTTC.